This TCR beta chain came from a study of response to subunit inactivated influenza vaccine. Study observations and caveats: Few new T cells, the authors suggested, are recruited by each seasonal influenza vaccination.

Trimming took 0 bases from V and 7 from J; bases not matched to a gene: 9. Germline loops: CDR1 KGHDR, CDR2 SFDVKD. This CDR3 spans 16 amino acids. TCRdb analysed the RT-PCR reads with MiXCR anew, one entry per CDR3 protein. The table lists hundreds of thousands of distinct CDR3 sequences, about 15% of them singletons, with around a tenth in the top ten. A word on this clonotype: Antigen specificity is unknown.

The source is a man aged 50-59 years who received an inactivated influenza vaccine. The chain has TRBV24-1 and TRBJ2-3; 7 nucleotides line up with TRBD2. Material: PBMCs from blood, obtained about 12 days after vaccination. The CDR3 DNA sequence: TGTGCCACCAGTGATTTGGGCGGGAGCAGGAGATATACGCAGTATTTT. Its translation is CATSDLGGSRRYTQYF.